This T cell receptor beta chain was profiled in a study of T cell repertoires in ileal Crohn's disease. As for the study in general: Approximately 32% were active smokers at surgery; median disease duration was approximately 8.5 years.

Turning to this clone: Its antigen remains unknown.

Trimming stripped 2 bases from V and 0 bases from J, with 12 bases between. The CDR3 covers 16 residues. Germline CDR1 reads SGHDN; CDR2 reads FVKESK. Study results and caveats: Active smokers at surgery had more clonal expansions than non-smokers. Clonality above 26.8% at surgery always came with endoscopic recurrence.

Clones were sequenced by immunoSEQ multiplex PCR, and TCRdb holds only the in-frame ones, with some missing. The sample lists about 14,000 clones, 80% to 85% occurring once. The specimen was ileal tissue. The clonotype comes from an adult with Crohn's disease. J is TRBJ2-3 and V is TRBV14, with TRBD2 as a possible D gene (6 bases). CDR3: CASSQWGGSSTDTQYF. CDR3 coding DNA: TGTGCCAGCAGCCAATGGGGAGGCAGTAGCACAGATACGCAGTATTTT.